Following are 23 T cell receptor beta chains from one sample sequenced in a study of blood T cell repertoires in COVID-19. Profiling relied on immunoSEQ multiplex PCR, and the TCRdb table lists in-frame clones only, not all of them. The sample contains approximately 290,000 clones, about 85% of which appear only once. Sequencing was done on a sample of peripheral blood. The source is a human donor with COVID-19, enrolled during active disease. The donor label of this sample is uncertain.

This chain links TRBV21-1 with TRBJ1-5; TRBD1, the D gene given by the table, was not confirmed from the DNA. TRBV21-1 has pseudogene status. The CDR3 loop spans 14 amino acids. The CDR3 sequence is CASSLGQSNQPQHF. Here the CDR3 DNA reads TGTGCCAGCAGCCTCGGACAAAGCAATCAGCCCCAGCATTTT.

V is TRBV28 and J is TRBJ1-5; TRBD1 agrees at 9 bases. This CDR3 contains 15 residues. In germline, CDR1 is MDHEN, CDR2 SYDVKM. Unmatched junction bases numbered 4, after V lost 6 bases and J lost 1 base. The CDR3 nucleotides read TGTGCCAGCAGGGAGGGACAGGGAAGCAATCAGCCCCAGCATTTT. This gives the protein CASREGQGSNQPQHF.

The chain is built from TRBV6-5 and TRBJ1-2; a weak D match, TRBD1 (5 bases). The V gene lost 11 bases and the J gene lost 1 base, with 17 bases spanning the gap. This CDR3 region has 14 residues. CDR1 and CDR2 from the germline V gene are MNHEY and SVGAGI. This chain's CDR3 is CAGSDTGLNYGYTF. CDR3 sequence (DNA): TGTGCCGGCTCCGACACGGGACTTAACTATGGCTACACCTTC.

The CDR3 nucleotides read TGTGCCACCAGTGATCCTTCCGGGGGGGGCGGCACAGATACGCAGTATTTT. This sequence encodes CATSDPSGGGGTDTQYF. V is TRBV24-1 and J is TRBJ2-3; 8 bases match TRBD2. The trim removed 3 bases at V and 1 base at J, leaving 8 bases unmatched. In germline, CDR1 is KGHDR, CDR2 SFDVKD. The CDR3 runs to 17 residues.

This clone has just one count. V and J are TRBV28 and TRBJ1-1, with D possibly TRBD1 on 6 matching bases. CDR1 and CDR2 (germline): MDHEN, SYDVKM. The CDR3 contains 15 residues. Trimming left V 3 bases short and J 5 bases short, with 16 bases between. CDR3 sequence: CASSLLARGGTEAFF. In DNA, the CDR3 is TGTGCCAGCAGTTTGCTAGCCAGGGGAGGGACTGAAGCTTTCTTT.

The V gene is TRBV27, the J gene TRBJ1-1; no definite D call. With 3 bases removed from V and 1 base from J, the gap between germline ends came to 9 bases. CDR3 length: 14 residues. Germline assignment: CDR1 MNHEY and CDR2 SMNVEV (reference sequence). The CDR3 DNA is TGTGCCAGCAGTTTCTCCCCGGGGAACACTGAAGCTTTCTTT. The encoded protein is CASSFSPGNTEAFF.

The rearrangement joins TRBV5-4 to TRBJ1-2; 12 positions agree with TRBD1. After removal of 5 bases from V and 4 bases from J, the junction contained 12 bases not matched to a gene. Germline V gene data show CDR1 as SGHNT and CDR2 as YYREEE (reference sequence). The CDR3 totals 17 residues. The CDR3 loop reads CASSPEGQGAITYGYTF. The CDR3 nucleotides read TGTGCCAGCAGTCCGGAGGGACAGGGGGCGATTACCTATGGCTACACCTTC.

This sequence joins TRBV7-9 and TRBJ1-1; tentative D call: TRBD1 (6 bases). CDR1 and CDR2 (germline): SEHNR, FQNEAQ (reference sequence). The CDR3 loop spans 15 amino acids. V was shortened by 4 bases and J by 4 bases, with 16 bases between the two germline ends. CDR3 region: CASSSLRRGGTEAFF. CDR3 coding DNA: TGTGCCAGCAGCTCTCTGCGGAGGGGGGGCACTGAAGCTTTCTTT.

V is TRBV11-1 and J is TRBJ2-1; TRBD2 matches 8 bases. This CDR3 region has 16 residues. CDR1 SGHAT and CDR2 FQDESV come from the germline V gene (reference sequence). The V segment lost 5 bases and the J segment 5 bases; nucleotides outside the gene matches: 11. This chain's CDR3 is CASSPEGSGTNNEQFF. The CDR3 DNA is TGTGCCAGCAGCCCCGAGGGTAGCGGGACGAACAATGAGCAGTTCTTC.

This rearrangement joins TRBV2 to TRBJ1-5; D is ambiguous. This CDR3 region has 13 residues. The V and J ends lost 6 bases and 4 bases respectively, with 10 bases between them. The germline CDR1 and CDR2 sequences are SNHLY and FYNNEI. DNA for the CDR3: TGTGCCAGCAGACAAGAATCTAATCAGCCCCAGCATTTT. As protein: CASRQESNQPQHF.

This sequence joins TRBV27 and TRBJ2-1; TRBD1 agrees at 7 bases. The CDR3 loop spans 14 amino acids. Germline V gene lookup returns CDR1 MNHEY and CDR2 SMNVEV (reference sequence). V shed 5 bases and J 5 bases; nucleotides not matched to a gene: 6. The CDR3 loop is CASSLDRVNNEQFF. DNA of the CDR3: TGTGCCAGCAGTCTCGACAGGGTGAACAATGAGCAGTTCTTC.

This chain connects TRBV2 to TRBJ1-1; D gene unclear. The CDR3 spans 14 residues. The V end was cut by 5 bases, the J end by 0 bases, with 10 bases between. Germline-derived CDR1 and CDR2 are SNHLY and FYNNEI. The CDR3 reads CASSTEGLNTEAFF. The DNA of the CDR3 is TGTGCCAGCAGTACCGAGGGCCTGAACACTGAAGCTTTCTTT.

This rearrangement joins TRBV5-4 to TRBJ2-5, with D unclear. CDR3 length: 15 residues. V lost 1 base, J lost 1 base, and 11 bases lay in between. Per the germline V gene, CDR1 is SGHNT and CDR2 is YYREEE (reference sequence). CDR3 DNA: TGTGCCAGCAGCTTGTGGGCAGCAAGCCAAGAGACCCAGTACTTC. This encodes CASSLWAASQETQYF.

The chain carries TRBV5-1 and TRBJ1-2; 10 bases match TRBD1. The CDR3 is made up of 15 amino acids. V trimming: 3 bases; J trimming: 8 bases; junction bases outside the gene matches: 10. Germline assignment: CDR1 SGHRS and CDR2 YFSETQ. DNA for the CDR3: TGCGCCAGCAGCTCACCGGACAGGGGGTCGATCGGCTACACCTTC. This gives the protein CASSSPDRGSIGYTF.

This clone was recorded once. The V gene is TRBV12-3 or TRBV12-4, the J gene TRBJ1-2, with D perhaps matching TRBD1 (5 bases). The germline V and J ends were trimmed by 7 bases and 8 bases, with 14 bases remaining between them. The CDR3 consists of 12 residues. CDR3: CASKGASLGYTF. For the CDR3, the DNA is TGTGCCAGCAAAGGGGCGAGCTTGGGCTACACCTTC.

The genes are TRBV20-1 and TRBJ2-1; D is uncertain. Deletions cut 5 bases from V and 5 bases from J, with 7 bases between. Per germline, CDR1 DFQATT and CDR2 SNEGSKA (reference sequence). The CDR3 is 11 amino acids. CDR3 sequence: CSAPENNEQFF. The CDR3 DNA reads TGCAGTGCTCCTGAGAACAATGAGCAGTTCTTC.

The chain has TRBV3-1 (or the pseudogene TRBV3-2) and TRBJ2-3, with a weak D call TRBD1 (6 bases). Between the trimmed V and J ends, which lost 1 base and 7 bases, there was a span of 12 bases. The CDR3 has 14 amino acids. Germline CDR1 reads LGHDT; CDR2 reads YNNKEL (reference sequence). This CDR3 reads CASSQGQAVHTQYF. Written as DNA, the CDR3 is TGTGCCAGCAGCCAAGGACAGGCAGTACATACGCAGTATTTT.

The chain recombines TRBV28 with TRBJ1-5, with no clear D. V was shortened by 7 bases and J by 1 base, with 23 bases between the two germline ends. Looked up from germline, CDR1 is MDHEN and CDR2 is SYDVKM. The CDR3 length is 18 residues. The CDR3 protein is CASTKFGAPGASNQPQHF. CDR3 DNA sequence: TGTGCCAGCACTAAGTTTGGCGCGCCCGGAGCGAGCAATCAGCCCCAGCATTTT.

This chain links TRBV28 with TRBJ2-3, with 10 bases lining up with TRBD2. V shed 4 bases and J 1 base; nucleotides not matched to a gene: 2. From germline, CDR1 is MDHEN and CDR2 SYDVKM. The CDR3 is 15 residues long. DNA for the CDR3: TGTGCCAGCAGTTCAGGGACTAGCGGCACAGATACGCAGTATTTT. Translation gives CASSSGTSGTDTQYF.

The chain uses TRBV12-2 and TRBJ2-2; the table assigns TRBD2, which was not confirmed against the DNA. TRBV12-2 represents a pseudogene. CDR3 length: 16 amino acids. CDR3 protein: CASRLSGTRPTGELFF. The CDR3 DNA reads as TGTGCAAGTCGCTTATCGGGGACTAGGCCCACCGGGGAGCTGTTTTTT.

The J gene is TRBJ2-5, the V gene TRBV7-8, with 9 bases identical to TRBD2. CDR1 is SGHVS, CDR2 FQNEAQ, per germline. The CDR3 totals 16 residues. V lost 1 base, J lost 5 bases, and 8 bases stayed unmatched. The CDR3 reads CASSLGASGVGETQYF. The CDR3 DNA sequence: TGTGCCAGCAGCTTAGGGGCTAGCGGGGTAGGGGAGACCCAGTACTTC.

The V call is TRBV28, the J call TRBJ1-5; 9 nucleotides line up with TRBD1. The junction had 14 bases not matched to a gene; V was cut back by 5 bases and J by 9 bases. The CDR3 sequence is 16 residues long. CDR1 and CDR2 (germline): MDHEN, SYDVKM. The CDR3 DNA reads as TGTGCCAGCAGTCCAAGAGCGGGACAGGGAAGTAGGCCCCAGCATTTT. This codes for CASSPRAGQGSRPQHF.

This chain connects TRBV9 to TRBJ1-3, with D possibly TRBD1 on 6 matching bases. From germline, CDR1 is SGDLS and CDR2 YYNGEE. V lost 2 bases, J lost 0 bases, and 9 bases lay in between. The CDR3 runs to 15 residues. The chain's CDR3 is CASSVDRLSGNTIYF. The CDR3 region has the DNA TGTGCCAGCAGCGTCGACAGGCTCTCTGGAAACACCATATATTTT.